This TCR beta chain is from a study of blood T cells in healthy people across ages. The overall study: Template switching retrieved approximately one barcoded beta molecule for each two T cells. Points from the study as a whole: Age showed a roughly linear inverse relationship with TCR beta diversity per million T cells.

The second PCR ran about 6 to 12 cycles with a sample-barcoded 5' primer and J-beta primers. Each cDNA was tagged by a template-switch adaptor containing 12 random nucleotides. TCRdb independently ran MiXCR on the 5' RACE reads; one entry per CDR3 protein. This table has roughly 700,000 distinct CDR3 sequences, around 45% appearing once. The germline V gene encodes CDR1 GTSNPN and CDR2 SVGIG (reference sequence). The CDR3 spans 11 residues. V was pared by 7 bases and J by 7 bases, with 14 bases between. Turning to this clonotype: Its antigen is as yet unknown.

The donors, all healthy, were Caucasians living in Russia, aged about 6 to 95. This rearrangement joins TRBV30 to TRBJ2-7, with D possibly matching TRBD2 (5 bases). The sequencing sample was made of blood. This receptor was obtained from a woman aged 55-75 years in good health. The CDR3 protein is CALLALGEQYF. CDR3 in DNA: TGTGCCTTGCTAGCCTTGGGGGAGCAGTACTTC.